This T cell receptor (beta chain) was captured by sequencing in a study of Graves' ophthalmopathy and Graves' hyperthyroidism. Transcripts of RNA were the source for amplifying TCR beta CDR3 regions. First-round RT-PCR with HTBI primers preceded a second-round multiplex PCR. TCRdb reanalysed the multiplex PCR reads using MiXCR and keeps one entry per CDR3 protein. The data contain hundreds of thousands of distinct CDR3 sequences, under 15% of them singletons. This clonotype has ten or more counts. This CDR3 is built from 14 residues. CDR1 and CDR2 (germline): MDHEN, SYDVKM. V was trimmed by 5 bases and J by 6 bases, leaving 14 bases between them.

This chain joins TRBV28 and TRBJ1-5; possibly TRBD1 for D (6 bases). The source of this sequence is a woman younger than 45 with Graves' ophthalmopathy. The sequenced sample consisted of blood. Written as DNA, the CDR3 is TGTGCCAGCAGTACAGGGATTAAAGGTCAGCCCCAGCATTTT. Protein: CASSTGIKGQPQHF. The full variable domain, with the rest looked up from reference TRBV28 and TRBJ1-5, is DVKVTQSSRYLVKRTGEKVFLECVQDMDHENMFWYRQDPGLGLRLIYFSYDVKMKEKGDIPEGYSVSREKKERFSLILESASTNQTSMYLCASSTGIKGQPQHFGDGTRLSIL.